This T cell receptor (beta chain) emerged from a study of blood T cell repertoires in COVID-19. Study-level information: The cDNA or gDNA used as material had been derived from T cells, B-cell-depleted T cells, or PBMCs.

J gave up 4 bases and V 8 bases, and 5 bases lay outside the gene matches. Germline V gene lookup returns CDR1 MDHEN and CDR2 SYDVKM. This CDR3 has 13 amino acids. The data were produced by immunoSEQ multiplex PCR, yet TCRdb's version contains in-frame clones alone and is incomplete. The sample holds 150,000 to 200,000 clones, 80% to 90% seen once. The chain is built from TRBV28 and TRBJ1-5; TRBD1 aligns across 7 bases. Material: peripheral blood. The clonotype originates from a human donor with active or convalescent COVID-19. The donor label of this sample is uncertain. The CDR3: CASVKQGNQPQHF. Here the CDR3 DNA reads TGTGCCAGCGTGAAACAGGGGAATCAGCCCCAGCATTTT.